This TCR beta chain derives from a study of control samples from healthy donors and cancer patients. Generated by immunoSEQ multiplex PCR, the TCRdb table keeps only in-frame clones and is missing some. This table holds fewer than 200,000 clones, about 93% found once. The CDR3 loop spans 15 amino acids. V shed 2 bases, J shed 2 bases, and the junction held 1 base outside the gene matches. Germline V gene lookup returns CDR1 SGHTA and CDR2 FQGTGA. Sequenced: blood. The chain is built from TRBV7-3 and TRBJ2-1; 9 bases match TRBD2. This clonotype was sampled from a woman aged 60 to 75 in good health. The CDR3 DNA follows: TGTGCCAGCAGCTTAGAGCGGGGGGCCTACAATGAGCAGTTCTTC. Residues: CASSLERGAYNEQFF.